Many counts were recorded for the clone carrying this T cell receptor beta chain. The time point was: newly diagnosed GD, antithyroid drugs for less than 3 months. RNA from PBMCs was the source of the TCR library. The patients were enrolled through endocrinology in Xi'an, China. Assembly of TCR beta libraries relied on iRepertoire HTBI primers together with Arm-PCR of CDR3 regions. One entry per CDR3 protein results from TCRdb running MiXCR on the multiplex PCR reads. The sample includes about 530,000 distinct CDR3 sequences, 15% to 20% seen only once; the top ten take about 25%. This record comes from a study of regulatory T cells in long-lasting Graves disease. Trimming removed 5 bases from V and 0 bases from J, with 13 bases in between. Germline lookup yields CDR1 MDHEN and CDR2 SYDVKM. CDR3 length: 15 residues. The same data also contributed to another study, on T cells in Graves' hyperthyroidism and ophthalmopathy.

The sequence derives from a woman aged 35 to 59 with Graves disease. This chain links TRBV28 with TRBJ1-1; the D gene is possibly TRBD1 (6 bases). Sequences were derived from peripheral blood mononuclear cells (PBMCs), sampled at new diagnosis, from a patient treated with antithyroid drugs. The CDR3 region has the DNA TGTGCCAGCAGTCGAGGGGGGACTATGAACACTGAAGCTTTCTTT. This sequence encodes CASSRGGTMNTEAFF.